These T cell receptor beta chains were read from a single sample in a study of T-cell reconstitution after alpha-beta-depleted transplantation in children. TCRdb ran MiXCR on the PCR reads and lists one entry per CDR3 protein. The sample includes 250,000 or so distinct CDR3 sequences, 7.5% to 9.5% seen only once; the top ten take just under 6.5%. The sample consisted of PBMCs, mostly from graft donor cells, taken 180 days after TCRalphabeta/CD19-depleted stem cell transplant. All receptors derive from a male patient younger than 18 who had a stem cell transplant for acute lymphoblastic leukemia, so the T cells may come from the graft donor. The conserved cysteine and the conserved F or W are not part of the CDR3 here.

J gene: TRBJ2-1
V gene: TRBV29-1
CDR3 protein: SVAVVRGTYNEQF

J gene: TRBJ2-1
V gene: TRBV18
CDR3 protein: ASSLHASGKENEQF

J gene: TRBJ2-2
V gene: TRBV5-1
CDR3 protein: ASSYPGISNTGELF

J gene: TRBJ2-7
V gene: TRBV5-1
CDR3 protein: ASSLVGGTPYEQY

J gene: TRBJ1-2
V gene: TRBV9
CDR3 protein: ASSVVPGTAQGGYT

J gene: TRBJ2-5
V gene: TRBV15
CDR3 protein: ATSSDETQY

J gene: TRBJ2-7
V gene: TRBV5-6
CDR3 protein: ASSLRERGNSYEQY

J gene: TRBJ2-6
V gene: TRBV19
CDR3 protein: ASVDGSGANVLT

J gene: TRBJ2-5
V gene: TRBV4-2
CDR3 protein: ASSPTGQKQETQY

J gene: TRBJ1-3
V gene: TRBV5-5
CDR3 protein: ASSLAASGNTIY

J gene: TRBJ1-2
V gene: TRBV11-1
CDR3 protein: ASSLQGKMYGYT

J gene: TRBJ1-2
V gene: TRBV20-1
CDR3 protein: SAPLGGLYGYT

J gene: TRBJ2-1
V gene: TRBV10-3
CDR3 protein: AISESKRSREF

J gene: TRBJ1-1
V gene: TRBV28
CDR3 protein: ASRLQRRTEAF

J gene: TRBJ2-7
V gene: TRBV29-1
CDR3 protein: SVGDRVYEQY

J gene: TRBJ2-7
V gene: TRBV28
CDR3 protein: ASSFARVRRTYEQY

J gene: TRBJ2-4
V gene: TRBV15
CDR3 protein: ATSRGGEAKNIQY

J gene: TRBJ2-7
V gene: TRBV10-3
CDR3 protein: AISEQGAYEQY

J gene: TRBJ2-5
V gene: TRBV20-1
CDR3 protein: SAKGTGSQETQY

J gene: TRBJ2-1
V gene: TRBV5-1
CDR3 protein: ASRRGPGYNEQF

J gene: TRBJ2-3
V gene: TRBV12-3/TRBV12-4
CDR3 protein: ASSISVDDTQY

J gene: TRBJ2-5
V gene: TRBV20-1
CDR3 protein: SANGGGETQY

J gene: TRBJ2-5
V gene: TRBV5-1
CDR3 protein: ASSLWTSGDLWQETQY

J gene: TRBJ2-3
V gene: TRBV24-1
CDR3 protein: ATRAGGVGTDTQY

J gene: TRBJ2-1
V gene: TRBV7-9
CDR3 protein: ASSFPLGQGETSSYNEQF

J gene: TRBJ2-7
V gene: TRBV5-1
CDR3 protein: ASSPRDRGYYEQY

J gene: TRBJ2-7
V gene: TRBV2
CDR3 protein: ASRGTGSYEQY

J gene: TRBJ1-2
V gene: TRBV20-1
CDR3 protein: SAAYRGQHYGYT

J gene: TRBJ2-3
V gene: TRBV5-1
CDR3 protein: ASSLELAGGDTQY

J gene: TRBJ1-5
V gene: TRBV6-5
CDR3 protein: ASRQGAGQPQH

J gene: TRBJ1-3
V gene: TRBV29-1
CDR3 protein: SVARQGGTIY

J gene: TRBJ1-1
V gene: TRBV24-1
CDR3 protein: ATRDYNTEAF

J gene: TRBJ2-6
V gene: TRBV29-1
CDR3 protein: SVDLRQGSGANVLT

J gene: TRBJ2-1
V gene: TRBV27
CDR3 protein: ASSSVGRWGNEQF

J gene: TRBJ1-5
V gene: TRBV7-9
CDR3 protein: ASSLATSNQPQH

J gene: TRBJ2-2
V gene: TRBV5-1
CDR3 protein: ASSVSASNTGELF

J gene: TRBJ2-2
V gene: TRBV12-3/TRBV12-4
CDR3 protein: ASSSSSPGLRARELF

J gene: TRBJ2-2
V gene: TRBV7-3
CDR3 protein: ASSPSERGTSSLF